This TCR beta chain was captured in a study of T cells in Graves' hyperthyroidism and ophthalmopathy. On the study more broadly: Peripheral blood was taken when the disease was first diagnosed, before any treatment began.

Germline values: CDR1 DFQATT, CDR2 SNEGSKA (reference sequence). The V and J ends lost 1 base and 1 base respectively, with 14 bases between them. This CDR3 contains 15 residues. There were TCR beta CDR3 regions amplified from RNA transcripts. In the first-round RT-PCR of the TCR CDR3, the HTBI primer set was used. TCRdb analysed the multiplex PCR reads with MiXCR anew, one entry per CDR3 protein. The sample lists around 700,000 distinct CDR3 sequences; roughly a third were seen once. This clonotype was sampled from a woman aged 35 to 49 with Graves' hyperthyroidism. V usage is TRBV20-1 and J usage is TRBJ2-7; the D gene is possibly TRBD2 (6 bases). What was sequenced was blood. The CDR3 protein is CSARADGSGSYEQYF. CDR3 sequence (DNA): TGCAGTGCTAGAGCGGATGGTAGCGGATCCTACGAGCAGTACTTC.